Here is one T cell receptor beta chain with its context. What it recognizes is unknown. This specimen belongs to a study of shared clonotypes between healthy human individuals. Each donor was a Caucasian adult residing in Nashville, Tennessee. Overall study results and limits: Against clonotypes common to all four donors, non-shared ones had lower generation probabilities.

As handled by the study authors: Junction-only sequences without quality scores came from ImmunoSEQ, so filtering differed. The method was immunoSEQ multiplex PCR; TCRdb's version includes in-frame clones alone and lacks a portion of them. V and J calls and clone size are those listed in that table; D and trimming were worked out from the DNA. This table has 1.6 million or so clones, less than 99% appearing once. The V gene lost 7 bases and the J gene lost 4 bases, with 13 bases spanning the gap. The CDR3 totals 14 residues. CDR1 and CDR2 from the germline V gene are SNHLY and FYNNEI. The specimen was naive CD4+ T cells sorted from blood. Subset described: CD45RA+ positively selected. This chain connects TRBV2 to TRBJ2-2; D might be TRBD1 (6 bases). The TCR sequence derives from a man younger than 40 in good health. The CDR3 bases are TGTGCCAGCACCTCCAGAGGGGGCACCGGGGAGCTGTTTTTT. Encoded protein: CASTSRGGTGELFF.